This T cell receptor beta chain was found in a study of beta chain features in type 1 diabetes. Study-wide points: A cDNA-based sequencing approach could over-represent cells with high TCR expression. Type 1 diabetes patients had TCRB CDR3s that were shorter (moderately but significantly so) in all four CD4+ subsets.

Reverse transcribing all isolated RNA meant expressed TCRB transcripts were sequenced. The repertoire was sequenced with immunoSEQ multiplex PCR; TCRdb's copy has only in-frame clones and lacks some. The sample records about 99,000 clones, about 26% being singletons. V dropped 7 bases and J dropped 5; count of bases not matched to a gene: 3. The CDR3 has 12 residues. Germline CDR1 is SNHLY and CDR2 is FYNNEI. This clone appeared a few times. Its target is unknown. The TCR originated in a woman younger than 30 with type 1 diabetes. Material: central memory CD4+ T cells from blood. The rearrangement joins TRBV2 to TRBJ1-2, with 8 bases identical to TRBD1. The CDR3 protein is CASKGQVYGYTF. In nucleotides, the CDR3 is TGTGCCAGCAAGGGACAGGTTTATGGCTACACCTTC.